This T cell receptor beta chain came from a study of blood T cell repertoires in COVID-19. At the level of the study: Italy, Spain and the United States were the sources of the convalescent and acute COVID-19 samples. PBMCs, B-cell-depleted T cells, or T cells provided the cDNA or gDNA that made up the material.

Per the authors' pipeline: Amplifying reference gene primers gave estimates of nucleated cell counts. Sequencing used immunoSEQ multiplex PCR; TCRdb keeps in-frame clones, though not all of them. V, J and clone size were drawn from that table, and D and trimming were deduced from the DNA. The table has 100,000 to 150,000 clones, just over 70% seen once. Germline lookup yields CDR1 KGHDR and CDR2 SFDVKD. V was pared by 5 bases and J by 4 bases, with 11 bases between. The CDR3 is 14 amino acids. This sequence was found in a human donor with acute or convalescent COVID-19. The donor label of this sample is uncertain. The V call is TRBV24-1, the J call TRBJ1-5; no clear D gene. The specimen sequenced was peripheral blood. The CDR3 protein is CATSGLSQNQPQHF. The CDR3 nucleotides are TGTGCCACCAGTGGATTGTCACAAAATCAGCCCCAGCATTTT.